These 29 T cell receptor beta chains were all obtained from the same sample, sequenced in a study of blood T cell repertoires in COVID-19. Sequencing used immunoSEQ multiplex PCR; TCRdb keeps in-frame clones, though not all of them. The table lists about 200,000 clones, roughly 80% of them singletons. The sample was peripheral blood. These receptors were obtained from a woman of 80 years or more with acute or convalescent COVID-19.

The chain couples TRBV27 to TRBJ1-6; 7 bases match TRBD1. Losses at the gene ends were 6 bases for V and 6 bases for J; bases not matched to a gene: 11. The CDR3 covers 16 residues. The germline gives CDR1 MNHEY, CDR2 SMNVEV (reference sequence). The CDR3 protein is CASSQVGTEVNSPLHF. Here the CDR3 DNA reads TGTGCCAGCAGCCAGGTGGGGACAGAAGTTAATTCACCCCTCCACTTT.

The rearrangement links TRBV6-2 or TRBV6-3 to TRBJ2-1; TRBD2 matches 8 bases. Germline loops: CDR1 MNHEY, CDR2 SVGEGT. This CDR3 has 18 amino acids. Losses at the gene ends were 3 bases for V and 4 bases for J; bases not matched to a gene: 14. Here the CDR3 reads CASSYRDYGGRRYNEQFF. The DNA for the CDR3 is TGTGCCAGCAGTTATAGGGACTATGGCGGGAGGCGGTACAATGAGCAGTTCTTC.

The V and J genes are TRBV29-1 and TRBJ1-2; D may be TRBD1 (5 bases). V lost 3 bases to trimming and J lost 2 bases, with 10 bases between them. The CDR3 sequence is 13 residues long. In germline, CDR1 is SQVTM, CDR2 ANQGSEA. The CDR3 bases are TGCAGCGTTGACCTCAGGGTAAACTATGGCTACACCTTC. As protein: CSVDLRVNYGYTF.

The gene calls are TRBV6-2 or TRBV6-3 and TRBJ2-3; TRBD2 matches 11 bases. The CDR3 is made up of 15 amino acids. With 5 bases clipped from V and 1 base from J, the junction kept 2 bases outside the gene matches. Germline assignment: CDR1 MNHEY and CDR2 SVGEGT. CDR3 residues: CASSPLAGGTDTQYF. The CDR3 nucleotides are TGTGCCAGCAGTCCACTAGCGGGGGGCACAGATACGCAGTATTTT.

V gene TRBV27 combines with J gene TRBJ2-6; a weak D match, TRBD1 (6 bases). V was shortened by 4 bases and J by 2 bases, with 6 bases between the two germline ends. The V gene's germline CDR1 is MNHEY and CDR2 SMNVEV (reference sequence). The CDR3 has 14 amino acids. The CDR3 is CASSYRAGANVLTF. CDR3 nucleotide sequence: TGTGCCAGCAGTTACAGGGCTGGGGCCAACGTCCTGACTTTC.

On this clone itself: Other nucleotide sequences in the sample specify the same CDR3. The chain joins TRBV11-3 to TRBJ1-2; D gene uncertain. V was clipped by 5 bases and J by 8 bases, with 6 bases between them. The length of the CDR3 is 10 residues. CDR1 and CDR2 from the germline V gene are SGHNT and YENEEA. CDR3 sequence: CASSPLGYTF. As DNA, the CDR3 is TGTGCCAGCAGCCCTTTGGGCTACACCTTC.

This chain's CDR3 is CASSQFGGSYEQYF. The CDR3 nucleotides read TGCGCCAGCAGCCAATTTGGCGGCTCCTACGAGCAGTACTTC. The V gene is TRBV4-3, the J gene TRBJ2-7, with D unclear. The CDR3 extends over 14 amino acids. Trimming removed 2 bases from V and 0 bases from J, with 8 bases in between. In germline, CDR1 is LGHNA, CDR2 YSLEER.

The rearrangement joins TRBV6-1 to TRBJ1-4, with a possible D match to TRBD1 (6 bases). V was pared by 2 bases and J by 6 bases, with 22 bases between. Germline V gives CDR1 MNHNS, CDR2 SASEGT. This CDR3 has 18 amino acids. CDR3 region: CASSERVAPGGIDEKLFF. DNA of the CDR3: TGTGCCAGCAGTGAAAGGGTGGCTCCGGGGGGCATAGATGAAAAACTGTTTTTT.

V and J are TRBV7-2 and TRBJ1-2, with D possibly TRBD1 on 5 matching bases. The V end was cut by 6 bases, the J end by 1 base, with 18 bases between. From germline, CDR1 is SGHTA and CDR2 FQGNSA. There are 16 residues in the CDR3. The CDR3 nucleotides are TGTGCCAGCAGATGGCTATCCGACAGCTATAACTATGGCTACACCTTC. Amino acids: CASRWLSDSYNYGYTF.

The chain employs TRBV11-1 and TRBJ2-1, with 9 bases lining up with TRBD2. Germline trimming cut 6 bases from V and 6 bases from J; bases unmatched to any gene: 12. Germline-derived CDR1 and CDR2 are SGHAT and FQDESV (reference sequence). The CDR3 is 16 amino acids. In DNA form, the CDR3 reads TGTGCCAGCAGTTCTAACCAGCGGGGGGTTCGCAATGAGCAGTTCTTC. Its protein is CASSSNQRGVRNEQFF.

J is TRBJ2-1 and V is TRBV5-1; TRBD1 agrees at 12 bases. Germline values: CDR1 SGHRS, CDR2 YFSETQ. The CDR3 contains 15 residues. Trimming removed 0 bases from V and 7 bases from J; junction bases left unmatched: 2. The CDR3 reads CASSLGDRGRNEQFF. The CDR3 DNA follows: TGCGCCAGCAGCTTGGGGGACAGGGGGCGGAATGAGCAGTTCTTC.

This clone was counted a few times. V and J are TRBV10-1 and TRBJ2-7, with 8 bases fitting TRBD1. CDR1 is WNHNN and CDR2 is SYGVQD in the germline V gene (reference sequence). With V trimmed by 3 bases and J by 4 bases, 8 bases remained unmatched. This CDR3 is 15 amino acids long. As DNA, the CDR3 is TGCGCCAGCAGTGACGGGACAGGCAGAGGTTACGAGCAGTACTTC. Protein product: CASSDGTGRGYEQYF.

The chain couples TRBV7-9 to TRBJ1-6, with TRBD1 as a possible D gene (6 bases). Germline CDR1 and CDR2: SEHNR and FQNEAQ (reference sequence). Trimming left V 6 bases short and J 10 bases short, with 16 bases between. The CDR3 sequence is 14 residues long. CDR3 in DNA: TGTGCCAGCAGAGGGGAGGGGGATCACTCACCCCTCCACTTT. It translates to CASRGEGDHSPLHF.

The chain joins TRBV7-8 to TRBJ2-1, with 9 positions matching TRBD1. This CDR3 region has 15 residues. The trim removed 4 bases at V and 4 bases at J, leaving 5 bases unmatched. CDR1 is SGHVS, CDR2 FQNEAQ, per germline. Written as DNA, the CDR3 is TGTGCCAGCAGCTCCGGACAGGGGCTATACAATGAGCAGTTCTTC. Encoded protein: CASSSGQGLYNEQFF. Combining the CDR3 with reference TRBV7-8 and TRBJ2-1 gives the whole variable domain GAGVSQSPRYKVAKRGQDVALRCDPISGHVSLFWYQQALGQGPEFLTYFQNEAQLDKSGLPSDRFFAERPEGSVSTLKIQRTQQEDSAVYLCASSSGQGLYNEQFFGPGTRLTVL.

The rearrangement joins TRBV25-1 to TRBJ2-5; D call uncertain. From germline, CDR1 is MGHDK and CDR2 SYGVNS. V was trimmed by 5 bases and J by 5 bases, leaving 18 bases between them. The CDR3 loop spans 15 amino acids. The CDR3 DNA is TGTGCCAGCAGTCCCCTCCAGTCTGGTGTGGAGACCCAGTACTTC. Protein sequence: CASSPLQSGVETQYF.

The V call is TRBV9, the J call TRBJ1-2; 11 nucleotides line up with TRBD1. The CDR3 consists of 15 residues. The germline CDR1 and CDR2 sequences are SGDLS and YYNGEE. The J segment lost 8 bases and the V segment lost 4 bases, leaving 10 bases of the junction unmatched. Written as DNA, the CDR3 is TGTGCCAGCAGCCCCCGGACAGGGGGCTTTGGAGGCTACACCTTC. It yields the protein CASSPRTGGFGGYTF.

This clone has a single count. The chain uses TRBV4-1 and TRBJ1-1; TRBD1 aligns across 8 bases. Germline CDR1 MGHRA, CDR2 YSYEKL. V lost 7 bases to trimming and J lost 1 base; unmatched junction nucleotides: 11. The CDR3 covers 16 residues. The CDR3 DNA sequence: TGCGCCAGCACTAATCCAGGGGGCGTCGAGAACACTGAAGCTTTCTTT. Translated: CASTNPGGVENTEAFF.

To note about this clone: In the same sample, other DNA sequences code for this CDR3. V gene TRBV6-2 or TRBV6-3 combines with J gene TRBJ1-1; TRBD1 might be the D (5 bases). V dropped 0 bases and J dropped 1 base, with 6 bases sitting between them. This CDR3 comprises 14 residues. In germline, CDR1 is MNHEY, CDR2 SVGEGT. CDR3 sequence reads: CASSYSQGNTEAFF. The CDR3 DNA reads TGTGCCAGCAGTTACTCCCAGGGGAACACTGAAGCTTTCTTT.

This clone was recorded only once. The DNA of the CDR3 is TGCGCCAGCAGCTTGCAGGGAAAGCAGTTCTTC. Protein product: CASSLQGKQFF. The V gene is TRBV5-1, the J gene TRBJ2-1; a possible D gene is TRBD1 (5 bases). Trimming left V 1 base short and J 11 bases short, with 7 bases between. Germline lookup yields CDR1 SGHRS and CDR2 YFSETQ. The CDR3 has 11 amino acids.

The V and J genes are TRBV6-5 and TRBJ2-3; D not resolved. V gave up 6 bases and J gave up 0 bases, with 7 bases separating them. Looked up from germline, CDR1 is MNHEY and CDR2 is SVGAGI. There are 13 residues in the CDR3. The CDR3 loop is CASSPQSTDTQYF. In DNA form, the CDR3 reads TGTGCCAGCAGCCCCCAGAGCACAGATACGCAGTATTTT.

V and J are TRBV10-3 and TRBJ2-3, with 10 bases that match TRBD1. V lost 5 bases, J lost 2 bases, and 4 bases stayed unmatched. This CDR3 region has 15 residues. The germline V gene encodes CDR1 ENHRY and CDR2 SYGVKD. CDR3 DNA: TGTGCCATCAGTCGGGACAGGGGACCCACAGATACGCAGTATTTT. Translating it yields CAISRDRGPTDTQYF.

The gene calls are TRBV2 and TRBJ2-7; 7 bases align to TRBD2. Germline V gene data show CDR1 as SNHLY and CDR2 as FYNNEI. Unmatched junction bases numbered 6, after V lost 4 bases and J lost 3 bases. The CDR3 runs to 14 residues. CDR3 in amino acids: CASSVGGRVYEQYF. CDR3 sequence (DNA): TGTGCCAGCAGTGTAGGCGGGAGAGTCTACGAGCAGTACTTC.

The chain couples TRBV27 to TRBJ1-1; D is unresolved. The CDR3 extends over 15 amino acids. Per germline, CDR1 MNHEY and CDR2 SMNVEV (reference sequence). The ends were cut back, 7 bases at V and 0 bases at J, with 15 bases in the middle. The CDR3 region has the DNA TGTGCCAGCACCACTACCCCCCCCATGAACACTGAAGCTTTCTTT. It is translated as CASTTTPPMNTEAFF.

This clone was seen more than once but under ten times. The rearrangement joins TRBV7-8 to TRBJ2-3; 11 positions agree with TRBD1. The CDR3 loop spans 17 amino acids. The germline CDR1 and CDR2 sequences are SGHVS and FQNEAQ. V lost 6 bases, J lost 5 bases, and 13 bases stayed unmatched. CDR3 DNA sequence: TGTGCCAGCAGACAGACCTGGGGACAGGGGGTTCTAGATACGCAGTATTTT. Protein sequence: CASRQTWGQGVLDTQYF.

The chain combines TRBV9 with TRBJ1-4; D is unresolved. CDR1 SGDLS and CDR2 YYNGEE come from the germline V gene. The CDR3 runs 11 residues. Between the trimmed V and J ends, which lost 6 bases and 5 bases, there was a span of 5 bases. CDR3 bases: TGTGCCAGCATGTTAAATGAAAAACTGTTTTTT. Its translation: CASMLNEKLFF. Full variable domain (rest looked up from reference TRBV9 and TRBJ1-4): DSGVTQTPKHLITATGQRVTLRCSPRSGDLSVYWYQQSLDQGLQFLIQYYNGEERAKGNILERFSAQQFPDLHSELNLSSLELGDSALYFCASMLNEKLFFGSGTQLSVL.

The chain has TRBV2 and TRBJ2-7; 12 bases match TRBD2. J gave up 3 bases and V 6 bases, and 6 bases lay outside the gene matches. Germline CDR1 SNHLY, CDR2 FYNNEI. CDR3 length equals 15 residues. CDR3 sequence reads: CASRQGLAGYYEQYF. CDR3 sequence (DNA): TGTGCCAGCAGGCAGGGACTAGCGGGTTACTACGAGCAGTACTTC.

As DNA, the CDR3 is TGTGCCAGCAGTGACCTCCGAGGACAGCCCCAGCATTTT. This translates into CASSDLRGQPQHF. The V gene is TRBV25-1, the J gene TRBJ1-5; no reliable D call. V lost 3 bases and J lost 7, with 10 bases in between. Germline CDR1 MGHDK, CDR2 SYGVNS. This CDR3 region has 13 residues.

J is TRBJ2-7 and V is TRBV5-1, with 8 bases fitting TRBD1. CDR3 length equals 15 residues. Looked up from germline, CDR1 is SGHRS and CDR2 is YFSETQ. With 3 bases clipped from V and 4 bases from J, the junction kept 9 bases outside the gene matches. DNA of the CDR3: TGCGCCAGCAGCTCTGGAGGGACAGGCTCATACGAGCAGTACTTC. Its translation is CASSSGGTGSYEQYF.

The chain links TRBV11-3 to TRBJ1-3, with 8 bases fitting TRBD1. The CDR3 loop spans 14 amino acids. The germline gives CDR1 SGHNT, CDR2 YENEEA. V shed 5 bases and J 2 bases; nucleotides not matched to a gene: 2. This CDR3 reads CASSPGQAGNTIYF. The CDR3 nucleotides read TGTGCCAGCAGCCCGGGACAGGCTGGAAACACCATATATTTT.